The clone carrying this T cell receptor (beta chain) was seen a handful of times. Its antigen is currently unknown. This sample stems from a study of T cell repertoires in cytomegalovirus infection. Study at large: TCR beta signatures that were public indicated CMV infection and matching HLA type.

Study-wide points: CMV carriers with the relevant HLA were identified by cumulative public TCR beta family frequency. Clonotypes of TCR beta that were HLA-C-restricted and CMV-specific dominated the ex vivo response.

The CDR3 sequence is 15 residues long. Per germline, CDR1 SGHRS and CDR2 YFSETQ. Trimming took 3 bases from V and 3 from J, leaving 12 bases between them. TCRdb called the reads again in MiXCR, with one record for every CDR3 protein. The data show about 400,000 distinct CDR3 sequences, roughly 20% seen once. The TCR sequence derives from a human donor in good health (CMV status not recorded). Some clones in this sample may be carry-over from other donors' samples. The sequenced sample was PBMCs. The chain is built from TRBV5-1 and TRBJ2-2, with unresolved D. The CDR3 DNA reads TGCGCCAGCAGCTCCGAGAATACGGACACCGGGGAGCTGTTTTTT. It specifies CASSSENTDTGELFF.